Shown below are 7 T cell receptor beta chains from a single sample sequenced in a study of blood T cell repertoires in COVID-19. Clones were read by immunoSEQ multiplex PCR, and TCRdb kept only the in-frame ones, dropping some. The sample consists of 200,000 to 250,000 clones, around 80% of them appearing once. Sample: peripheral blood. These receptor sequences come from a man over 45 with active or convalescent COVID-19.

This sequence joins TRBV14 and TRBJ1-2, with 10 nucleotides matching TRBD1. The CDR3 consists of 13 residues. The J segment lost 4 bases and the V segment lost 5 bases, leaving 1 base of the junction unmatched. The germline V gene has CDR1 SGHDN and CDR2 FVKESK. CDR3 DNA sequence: TGTGCCAGCAGCTGGACAGGGGGCTATGGCTACACCTTC. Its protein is CASSWTGGYGYTF. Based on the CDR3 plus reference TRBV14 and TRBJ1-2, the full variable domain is EAGVTQFPSHSVIEKGQTVTLRCDPISGHDNLYWYRRVMGKEIKFLLHFVKESKQDESGMPNNRFLAERTGGTYSTLKVQPAELEDSGVYFCASSWTGGYGYTFGSGTRLTVV.

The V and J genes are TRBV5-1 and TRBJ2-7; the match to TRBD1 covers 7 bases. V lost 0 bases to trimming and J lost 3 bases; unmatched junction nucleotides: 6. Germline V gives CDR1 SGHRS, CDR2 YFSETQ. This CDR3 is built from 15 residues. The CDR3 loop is CASSLGSGQLYEQYF. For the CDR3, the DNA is TGCGCCAGCAGCTTGGGTTCGGGACAGCTCTACGAGCAGTACTTC.

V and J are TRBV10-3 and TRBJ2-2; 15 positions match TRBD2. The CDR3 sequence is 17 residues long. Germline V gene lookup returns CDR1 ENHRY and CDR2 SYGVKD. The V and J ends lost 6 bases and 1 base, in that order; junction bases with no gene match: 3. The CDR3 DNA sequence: TGTGCCATCAGGCCGGGACTAGCGGGGGGGAACACCGGGGAGCTGTTTTTT. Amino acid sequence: CAIRPGLAGGNTGELFF.

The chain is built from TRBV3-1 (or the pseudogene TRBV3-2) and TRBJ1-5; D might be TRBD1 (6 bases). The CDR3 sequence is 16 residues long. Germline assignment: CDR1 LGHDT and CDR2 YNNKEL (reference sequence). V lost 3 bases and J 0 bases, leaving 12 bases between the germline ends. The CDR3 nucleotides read TGTGCCAGCAGCCACGGACAGACCTATAGCAATCAGCCCCAGCATTTT. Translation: CASSHGQTYSNQPQHF.

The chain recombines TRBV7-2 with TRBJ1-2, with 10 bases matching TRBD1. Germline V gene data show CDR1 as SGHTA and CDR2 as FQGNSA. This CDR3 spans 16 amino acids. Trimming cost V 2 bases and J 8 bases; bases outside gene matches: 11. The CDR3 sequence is CASSLWRPGTGEGYTF. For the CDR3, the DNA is TGTGCCAGCAGCTTATGGCGGCCCGGGACAGGGGAAGGCTACACCTTC.

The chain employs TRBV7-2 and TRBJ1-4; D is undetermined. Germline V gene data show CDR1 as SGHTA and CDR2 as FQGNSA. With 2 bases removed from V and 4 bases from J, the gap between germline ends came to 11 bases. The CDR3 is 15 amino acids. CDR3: CASSLTGADNEKLFF. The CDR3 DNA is TGTGCCAGCAGCTTAACGGGAGCAGATAATGAAAAACTGTTTTTT.

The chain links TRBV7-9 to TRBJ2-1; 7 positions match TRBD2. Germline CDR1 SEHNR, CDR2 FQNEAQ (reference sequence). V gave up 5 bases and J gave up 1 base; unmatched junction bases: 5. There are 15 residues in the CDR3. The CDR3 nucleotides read TGTGCCAGCAGCCAGGGAGCGGGGTCCTACAATGAGCAGTTCTTC. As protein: CASSQGAGSYNEQFF.